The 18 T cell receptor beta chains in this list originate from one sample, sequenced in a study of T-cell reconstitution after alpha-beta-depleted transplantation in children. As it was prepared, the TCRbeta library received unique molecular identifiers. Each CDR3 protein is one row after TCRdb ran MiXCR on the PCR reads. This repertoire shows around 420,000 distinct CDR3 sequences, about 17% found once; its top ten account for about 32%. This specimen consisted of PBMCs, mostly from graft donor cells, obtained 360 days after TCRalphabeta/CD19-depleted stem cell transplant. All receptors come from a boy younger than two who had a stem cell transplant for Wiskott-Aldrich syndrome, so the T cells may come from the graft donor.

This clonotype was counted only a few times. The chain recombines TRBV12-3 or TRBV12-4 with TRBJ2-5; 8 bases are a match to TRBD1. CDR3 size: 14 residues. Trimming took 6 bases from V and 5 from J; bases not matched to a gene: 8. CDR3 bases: TGTGCCAGCAGCATACAGGGGGTCATCGAGACCCAGTACTTC. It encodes CASSIQGVIETQYF.

CDR3 sequence: CAISEHTYGYTF. The CDR3 region has the DNA TGTGCCATCAGTGAGCACACCTATGGCTACACCTTC. The V call is TRBV10-3, the J call TRBJ1-2, with D uncertain. The V and J ends lost 2 bases and 4 bases respectively, with 5 bases between them. The CDR3 is 12 amino acids. CDR1 and CDR2 from the germline V gene are ENHRY and SYGVKD.

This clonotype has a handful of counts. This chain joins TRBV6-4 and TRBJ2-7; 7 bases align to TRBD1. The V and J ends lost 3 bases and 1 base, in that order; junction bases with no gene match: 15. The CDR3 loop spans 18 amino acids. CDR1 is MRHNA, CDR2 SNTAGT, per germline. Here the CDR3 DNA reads TGTGCCAGCAGTGATCGGGACAGCTATGATCCTCTTTCCTACGAGCAGTACTTC. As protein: CASSDRDSYDPLSYEQYF.

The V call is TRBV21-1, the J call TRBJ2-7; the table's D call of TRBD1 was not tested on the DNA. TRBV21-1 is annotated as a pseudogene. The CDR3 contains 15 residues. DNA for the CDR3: TGTGCCAGCAGCAACCCGGGGGGCCCCCCCTACGAGCAGTACTTC. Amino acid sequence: CASSNPGGPPYEQYF.

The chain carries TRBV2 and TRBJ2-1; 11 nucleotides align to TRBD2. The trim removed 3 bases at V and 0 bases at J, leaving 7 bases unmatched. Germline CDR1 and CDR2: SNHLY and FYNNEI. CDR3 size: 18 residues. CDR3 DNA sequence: TGTGCCAGCAGTGACTTAGCGGGAGGGCCCAGCTCCTACAATGAGCAGTTCTTC. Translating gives CASSDLAGGPSSYNEQFF. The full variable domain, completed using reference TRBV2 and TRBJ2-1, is EPEVTQTPSHQVTQMGQEVILRCVPISNHLYFYWYRQILGQKVEFLVSFYNNEISEKSEIFDDQFSVERPDGSNFTLKIRSTKLEDSAMYFCASSDLAGGPSSYNEQFFGPGTRLTVL.

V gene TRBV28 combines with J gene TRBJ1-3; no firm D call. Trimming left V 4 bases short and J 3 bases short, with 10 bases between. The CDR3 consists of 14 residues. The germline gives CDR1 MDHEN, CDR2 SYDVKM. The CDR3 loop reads CASSSPGSGNTIYF. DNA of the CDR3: TGTGCCAGCAGTTCACCTGGGAGTGGAAACACCATATATTTT.

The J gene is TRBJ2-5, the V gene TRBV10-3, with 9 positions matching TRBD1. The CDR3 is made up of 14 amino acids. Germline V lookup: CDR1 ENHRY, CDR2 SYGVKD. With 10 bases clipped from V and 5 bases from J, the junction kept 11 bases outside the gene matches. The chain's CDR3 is CASSYRGRTETQYF. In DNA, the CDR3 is TGTGCCAGCTCCTACAGGGGGCGCACGGAGACCCAGTACTTC.

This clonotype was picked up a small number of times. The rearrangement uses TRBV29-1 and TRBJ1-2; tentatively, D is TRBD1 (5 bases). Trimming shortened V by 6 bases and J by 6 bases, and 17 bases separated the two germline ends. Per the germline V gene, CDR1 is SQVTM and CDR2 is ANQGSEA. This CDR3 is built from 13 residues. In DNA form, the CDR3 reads TGCAGCGTCCGGGGGTACCCTACGGATGGCTACACCTTC. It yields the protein CSVRGYPTDGYTF.

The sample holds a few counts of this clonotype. In DNA form, the CDR3 reads TGTGCCATCAGTGAGGACCCGGTTGGGGAAAAACTGTTTTTT. Amino acids: CAISEDPVGEKLFF. The V call is TRBV10-3, the J call TRBJ1-4, with D unclear. Germline V gene sequence: CDR1 ENHRY, CDR2 SYGVKD. Trimming stripped 2 bases from V and 8 bases from J, with 12 bases between. CDR3 length equals 14 residues.

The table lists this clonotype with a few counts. CDR3 region: CASSLGVGLAGADTQYF. The CDR3 DNA follows: TGTGCCAGCAGCTTAGGAGTCGGACTAGCGGGGGCAGATACGCAGTATTTT. The V and J genes are TRBV7-2 and TRBJ2-3; 13 bases map to TRBD2. CDR3 size: 17 residues. The V gene end was trimmed by 1 base and the J gene end by 4 bases; junction bases not matched to a gene: 5. CDR1 SGHTA and CDR2 FQGNSA come from the germline V gene.

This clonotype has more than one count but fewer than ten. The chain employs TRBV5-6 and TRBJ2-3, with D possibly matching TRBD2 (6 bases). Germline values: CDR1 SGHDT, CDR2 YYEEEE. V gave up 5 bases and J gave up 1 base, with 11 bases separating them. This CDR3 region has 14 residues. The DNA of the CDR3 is TGTGCCAGCAGGTGGAGGGGAGGCACAGATACGCAGTATTTT. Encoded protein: CASRWRGGTDTQYF.

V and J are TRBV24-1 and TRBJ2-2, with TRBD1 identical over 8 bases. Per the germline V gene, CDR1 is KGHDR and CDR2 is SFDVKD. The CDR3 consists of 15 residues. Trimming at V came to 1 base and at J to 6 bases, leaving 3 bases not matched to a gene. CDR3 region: CATSDLQGDAGELFF. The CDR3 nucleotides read TGTGCCACCAGTGATTTACAGGGGGATGCCGGGGAGCTGTTTTTT.

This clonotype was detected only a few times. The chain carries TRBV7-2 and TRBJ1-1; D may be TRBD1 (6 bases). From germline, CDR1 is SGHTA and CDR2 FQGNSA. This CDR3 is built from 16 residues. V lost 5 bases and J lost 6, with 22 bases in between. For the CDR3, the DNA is TGTGCCAGCAGCCCCCTTGTTTGGGGGCGGGTCCCTGAAGCTTTCTTT. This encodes CASSPLVWGRVPEAFF.

CDR3: CASIPTSLAGANVLTF. CDR3 in DNA: TGTGCCAGCATCCCAACTAGCCTGGCTGGGGCCAACGTCCTGACTTTC. This chain links TRBV7-9 with TRBJ2-6; TRBD2 might be the D (6 bases). Trimming took off 7 bases at V and 2 bases at J, with 15 bases between the two ends. This CDR3 is built from 16 residues. Germline values: CDR1 SEHNR, CDR2 FQNEAQ (reference sequence).

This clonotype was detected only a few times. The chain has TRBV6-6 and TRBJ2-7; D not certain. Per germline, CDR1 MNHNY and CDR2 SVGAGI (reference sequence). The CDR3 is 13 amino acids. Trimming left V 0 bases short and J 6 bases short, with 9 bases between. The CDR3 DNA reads TGTGCCAGCAGTTACTCGTCTCCGGGCGAGCAGTACTTC. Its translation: CASSYSSPGEQYF.

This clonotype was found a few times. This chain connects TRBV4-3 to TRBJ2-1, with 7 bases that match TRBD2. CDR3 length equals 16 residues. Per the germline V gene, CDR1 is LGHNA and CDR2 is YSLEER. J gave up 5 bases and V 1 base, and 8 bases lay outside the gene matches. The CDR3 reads CASSQVGLAVNNEQFF. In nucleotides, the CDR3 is TGCGCCAGCAGCCAAGTGGGCCTAGCGGTTAACAATGAGCAGTTCTTC.

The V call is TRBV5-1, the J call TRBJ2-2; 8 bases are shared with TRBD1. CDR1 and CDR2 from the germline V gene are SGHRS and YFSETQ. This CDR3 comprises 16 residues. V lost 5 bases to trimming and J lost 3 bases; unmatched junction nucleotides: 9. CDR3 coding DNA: TGCGCCAGCAGACAAACCTACAGGGGGGACACCGGGGAGCTGTTTTTT. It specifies CASRQTYRGDTGELFF.

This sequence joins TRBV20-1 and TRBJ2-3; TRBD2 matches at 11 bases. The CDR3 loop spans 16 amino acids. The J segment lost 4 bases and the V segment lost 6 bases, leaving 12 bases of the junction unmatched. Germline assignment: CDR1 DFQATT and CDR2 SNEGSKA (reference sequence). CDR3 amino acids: CSAATISGRGPDTQYF. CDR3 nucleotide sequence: TGCAGTGCGGCTACGATTAGCGGGAGGGGGCCAGATACGCAGTATTTT.